The clone carrying this T cell receptor beta chain was counted only a few times. What it binds is not known. The sample belongs to a study of response to subunit inactivated influenza vaccine. Germline V gene sequence: CDR1 DFQATT, CDR2 SNEGSKA (reference sequence). The CDR3 consists of 14 residues. Unmatched junction bases numbered 17, after V lost 4 bases and J lost 13 bases. One entry per CDR3 protein results from TCRdb running MiXCR on the RT-PCR reads. The profile shows 500,000 to 600,000 distinct CDR3 sequences, over 9.5% of them singletons. Study observations and caveats: Researchers suggested that each seasonal influenza vaccination recruits few new T cells.

J is TRBJ2-3 and V is TRBV20-1; TRBD2 agrees at 7 bases. This material consisted of PBMCs from blood, taken on the day of vaccination. This clonotype was sampled from a man between 45 and 60 years old who received an inactivated influenza vaccine. The CDR3 is CSAKDGGGAGREYF. The CDR3 DNA reads as TGCAGTGCTAAGGATGGCGGGGGAGCGGGGAGGGAGTATTTT.